This TCR beta chain was sequenced for a study of shared clonotypes between healthy human individuals. The authors divided CD4+ cells into CD45RA+ naive and CD45RA-negative memory subsets. TCRdb's copy holds only in-frame clones and misses some; the assay was immunoSEQ multiplex PCR. The sample consists of 2,500,000 or so clones, about 92% of them appearing once. Trimming left V 3 bases short and J 8 bases short, with 8 bases between. The CDR3 consists of 11 residues. Germline CDR1 is SGDLS and CDR2 is YYNGEE. Broader study findings: Even with large depth, rarefaction showed that sorted-subset sequencing was incomplete. The diversity represented, both genetic and in exposure history, was limited by few donors.

For this clone: Its target is unknown.

This TCR was recovered from a man aged 18-30 years in good health. The rearrangement uses TRBV9 and TRBJ1-2; D gene uncertain. Sequencing was performed on naive CD4+ T cells sorted from blood. Subset: CD45RA+ positively selected. Written as DNA, the CDR3 is TGTGCCAGCAGCGCCGACATAGGCTACACCTTC. Translated: CASSADIGYTF. Complete variable domain (other parts from reference TRBV9 and TRBJ1-2): DSGVTQTPKHLITATGQRVTLRCSPRSGDLSVYWYQQSLDQGLQFLIQYYNGEERAKGNILERFSAQQFPDLHSELNLSSLELGDSALYFCASSADIGYTFGSGTRLTVV.